Each of the 9 T cell receptor beta chains below was sequenced from the same sample in a study of shared clonotypes between healthy human individuals. The assay was immunoSEQ multiplex PCR, and TCRdb's table has in-frame clones only and misses some. The sample lists almost 750,000 clones; 55% to 80% were seen once. The sample comprised memory CD4+ T cells sorted from blood. Documented subset: CD45RA-negative fraction. These receptors came from a woman younger than 45 in good health.

The chain is built from TRBV5-6 and TRBJ1-5, with TRBD1 matching 10 bases. Per the germline V gene, CDR1 is SGHDT and CDR2 is YYEEEE. This CDR3 region has 15 residues. V gave up 4 bases and J gave up 4 bases; unmatched junction bases: 5. The CDR3 bases are TGTGCCAGCAGCCTTTGGGGACAGGGGAATCAGCCCCAGCATTTT. Residues: CASSLWGQGNQPQHF.

The V and J genes are TRBV6-5 and TRBJ1-1; D is unclear. Germline V gene data show CDR1 as MNHEY and CDR2 as SVGAGI. The CDR3 consists of 15 residues. V lost 6 bases and J lost 3, with 17 bases in between. CDR3 sequence reads: CASSTIFKRDTEAFF. The CDR3 DNA is TGTGCCAGCAGCACTATCTTTAAGCGGGACACTGAAGCTTTCTTT.

V usage is TRBV21-1 and J usage is TRBJ1-3; the table's D call of TRBD1 was not tested on the DNA. TRBV21-1 is noted as a pseudogene. The CDR3 is made up of 20 amino acids. Written as DNA, the CDR3 is TGTGCCAGCAGCAAAAATAGGGGGACAGGGGCTTTACCACATGGAAACACCATATATTTT. It translates to CASSKNRGTGALPHGNTIYF.

This chain uses TRBV18 with TRBJ1-2; the match to TRBD1 covers 10 bases. V trimming: 3 bases; J trimming: 4 bases; junction bases outside the gene matches: 8. The CDR3 is 16 residues long. Germline CDR1 KGHSH, CDR2 LQKENI. The CDR3 sequence: CASSPTGGPSGYGYTF. The CDR3 DNA reads as TGTGCCAGCTCACCGACAGGGGGCCCTTCGGGCTATGGCTACACCTTC. Variable domain in full (rest from reference TRBV18 and TRBJ1-2): NAGVMQNPRHLVRRRGQEARLRCSPMKGHSHVYWYRQLPEEGLKFMVYLQKENIIDESGMPKERFSAEFPKEGPSILRIQQVVRGDSAAYFCASSPTGGPSGYGYTFGSGTRLTVV.

The rearrangement uses TRBV7-2 and TRBJ2-7; unclear D gene. CDR1 is SGHTA, CDR2 FQGNSA, per germline. V was shortened by 5 bases and J by 5 bases, with 19 bases between the two germline ends. This CDR3 spans 15 amino acids. CDR3 region: CASSRTFLAQHEQYF. DNA for the CDR3: TGTGCCAGCAGCCGCACTTTTTTAGCCCAACACGAGCAGTACTTC. The whole variable domain, remainder taken from reference TRBV7-2 and TRBJ2-7, is GAGVSQSPSNKVTEKGKDVELRCDPISGHTALYWYRQSLGQGLEFLIYFQGNSAPDKSGLPSDRFSAERTGGSVSTLTIQRTQQEDSAVYLCASSRTFLAQHEQYFGPGTRLTVT.

The rearrangement joins TRBV15 to TRBJ2-3, with TRBD1 identical over 10 bases. Per germline, CDR1 LNHNV and CDR2 YYDKDF (reference sequence). The CDR3 covers 15 residues. V was clipped by 2 bases and J by 4 bases; unmatched bases: 3. The chain's CDR3 is CATSRPGTGADTQYF. CDR3 bases: TGTGCCACCAGCAGACCCGGGACAGGGGCAGATACGCAGTATTTT.

This clone was seen at least ten times. The identical CDR3 is also encoded by other nucleotide sequences in the sample. The chain has TRBV5-1 and TRBJ2-7; TRBD1 matches at 9 bases. Germline V gene data show CDR1 as SGHRS and CDR2 as YFSETQ. The CDR3 is 15 amino acids. The J segment lost 3 bases and the V segment lost 0 bases, leaving 4 bases of the junction unmatched. CDR3 coding DNA: TGCGCCAGCAGCTTGGGGGACAGGGACTTCTACGAGCAGTACTTC. Translating it yields CASSLGDRDFYEQYF.

This clone was detected only once. The chain is built from TRBV28 and TRBJ2-7; weak D call: TRBD1 (7 bases). CDR1 is MDHEN and CDR2 is SYDVKM in the germline V gene. Deletions cut 6 bases from V and 3 bases from J, with 15 bases between. CDR3 size: 14 residues. The CDR3 sequence is CASSRRDSHYEQYF. CDR3 DNA: TGTGCCAGCAGCCGGCGGGACAGTCACTACGAGCAGTACTTC.

Points on this clone: This sample includes further DNA sequences coding for the same CDR3. The chain is built from TRBV7-2 and TRBJ1-1; 7 bases map to TRBD1. V lost 4 bases and J lost 1; bases outside the gene matches: 3. Germline CDR1 SGHTA, CDR2 FQGNSA. This CDR3 region has 14 residues. For the CDR3, the DNA is TGTGCCAGCAGCTCCGGGACAGCGAACACTGAAGCTTTCTTT. Protein product: CASSSGTANTEAFF.